This T cell receptor (beta chain) was observed in a study of T cells after yellow fever vaccination. Study observations and caveats: There were almost no vaccine-responding clonotypes detectable in the sorted memory subsets on day 0. Booster samples showed a return of most primary-vaccination clones (around 96% CD4, 70% to 90% CD8). CD4 and CD8 compartments shared a small share of clonotypes.

Using its own MiXCR run on the 5' RACE reads, TCRdb lists one record per CDR3 protein. The data hold 20,000 to 30,000 distinct CDR3 sequences, with 4.5% observed a single time. This clonotype showed up many times. This CDR3 is 15 amino acids long. Germline V gene data show CDR1 as SGHTA and CDR2 as FQGNSA. V was cut by 3 bases and J by 6 bases, with 16 bases left in between. The V and J genes are TRBV7-2 and TRBJ2-3; a possible D gene is TRBD2 (5 bases). The TCR was taken from a man aged 18 to 29 who received the YFV17D yellow fever vaccine. The sample in question was PBMCs, either bulk or a sorted T-cell subset (CD4+, CD8+, memory, or dextramer-sorted; not recorded which), obtained on the day of the yellow fever booster vaccination. CDR3 sequence reads: CASSFPSSGIDTQYF. The CDR3 DNA reads as TGTGCCAGCAGCTTCCCGTCGTCGGGGATTGATACGCAGTATTTT.